This TCR beta chain is from a study of T cell clonotyping in hematopoietic cell transplantation. Germline V gives CDR1 SEHNR, CDR2 FQNEAQ (reference sequence). V lost 5 bases, J lost 3 bases, and 6 bases lay in between. CDR3 length: 12 residues. Method: immunoSEQ multiplex PCR; TCRdb's copy keeps in-frame clones and lacks some. Of 8,000 or so clones detected, around 94% appear once; the ten largest clones hold 4.4%. A remark on this clone: Its antigen is unidentified.

Study-level results: Pathologically expanded recipient clonotypes increased progressively from day 30 to day 180 as diversity fell. At the given depth, recipient repertoires were over 97% de novo clonotypes. Cells were unsorted, so CD4 and CD8 contributions were not separated. Broader posttransplant TCR repertoire diversity was predicted by graft donor and pretransplant recipient Inverse Simpson Index values.

This TCR derives from a female patient in her forties or fifties who had an allogeneic stem cell transplant from an unrelated donor, so the T cells may come from the graft donor. Some clones in this sample may be carry-over from other donors' samples. The sample was PBMCs, taken 180 days after allogeneic stem cell transplant. V is TRBV7-9 and J is TRBJ2-3, with D maybe TRBD1 (5 bases). The CDR3 coding sequence is TGTGCCAGCAGCCCAGGGACAGATACGCAGTATTTT. Translating gives CASSPGTDTQYF.